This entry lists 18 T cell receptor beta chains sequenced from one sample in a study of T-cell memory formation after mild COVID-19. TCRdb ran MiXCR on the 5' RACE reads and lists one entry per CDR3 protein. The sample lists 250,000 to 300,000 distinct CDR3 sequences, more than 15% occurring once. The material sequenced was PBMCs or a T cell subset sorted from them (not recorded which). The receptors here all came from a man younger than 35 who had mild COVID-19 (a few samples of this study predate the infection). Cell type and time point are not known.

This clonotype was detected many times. CDR3 amino acids: CASTGQGANYEQYF. The CDR3 nucleotides read TGTGCCAGCACCGGACAGGGGGCGAATTACGAGCAGTACTTC. V is TRBV12-3 or TRBV12-4 and J is TRBJ2-7; 11 nucleotides align to TRBD1. This CDR3 contains 14 residues. V was clipped by 7 bases and J by 4 bases; unmatched bases: 6.

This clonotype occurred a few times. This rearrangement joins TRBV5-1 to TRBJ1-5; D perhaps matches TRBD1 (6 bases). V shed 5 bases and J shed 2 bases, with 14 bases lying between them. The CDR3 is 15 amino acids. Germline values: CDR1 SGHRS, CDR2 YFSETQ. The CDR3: CASRRDTQGNQPQHF. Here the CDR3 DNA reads TGCGCCAGCAGGCGGGACACCCAGGGCAATCAGCCCCAGCATTTT.

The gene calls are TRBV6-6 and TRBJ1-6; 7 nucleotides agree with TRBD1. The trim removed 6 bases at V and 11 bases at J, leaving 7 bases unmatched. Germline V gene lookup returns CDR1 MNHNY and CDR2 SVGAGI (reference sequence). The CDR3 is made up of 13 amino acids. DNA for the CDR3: TGTGCCAGCAGGGGGGACAGCAAAACACCCCTCCACTTT. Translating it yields CASRGDSKTPLHF.

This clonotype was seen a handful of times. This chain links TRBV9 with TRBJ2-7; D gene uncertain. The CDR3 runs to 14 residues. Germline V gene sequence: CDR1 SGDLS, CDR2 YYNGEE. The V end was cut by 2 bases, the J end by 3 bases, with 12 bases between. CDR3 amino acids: CASSVRPNGYEQYF. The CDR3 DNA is TGTGCCAGCAGCGTTAGACCTAATGGCTACGAGCAGTACTTC.

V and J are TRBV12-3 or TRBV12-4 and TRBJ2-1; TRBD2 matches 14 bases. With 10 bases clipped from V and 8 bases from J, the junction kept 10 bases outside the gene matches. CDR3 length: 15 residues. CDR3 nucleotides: TGTGCCACCCGCCGACTAGCGGGGGGGCTCGATGAGCAGTTCTTC. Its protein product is CATRRLAGGLDEQFF.

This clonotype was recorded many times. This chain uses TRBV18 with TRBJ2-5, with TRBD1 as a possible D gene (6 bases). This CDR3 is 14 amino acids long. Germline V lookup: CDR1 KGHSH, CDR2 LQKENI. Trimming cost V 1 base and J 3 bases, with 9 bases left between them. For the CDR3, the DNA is TGTGCCAGCTCACCACTGACAGGAGAAGAGACCCAGTACTTC. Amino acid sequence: CASSPLTGEETQYF.

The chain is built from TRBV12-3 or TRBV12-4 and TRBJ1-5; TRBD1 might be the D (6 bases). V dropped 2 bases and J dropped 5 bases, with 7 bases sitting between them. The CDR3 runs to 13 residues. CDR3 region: CASSLPGDQPQHF. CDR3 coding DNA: TGTGCCAGCAGTTTACCAGGGGATCAGCCCCAGCATTTT.

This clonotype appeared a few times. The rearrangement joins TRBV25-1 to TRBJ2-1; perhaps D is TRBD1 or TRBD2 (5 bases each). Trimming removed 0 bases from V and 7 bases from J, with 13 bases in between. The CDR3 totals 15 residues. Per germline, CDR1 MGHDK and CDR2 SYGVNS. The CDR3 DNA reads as TGTGCCAGCAGTGAATATTGGGACCTGGGGAATGAGCAGTTCTTC. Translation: CASSEYWDLGNEQFF.

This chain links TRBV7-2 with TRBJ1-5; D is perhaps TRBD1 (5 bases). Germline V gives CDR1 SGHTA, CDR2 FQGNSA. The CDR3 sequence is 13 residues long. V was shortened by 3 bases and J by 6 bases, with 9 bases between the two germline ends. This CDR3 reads CASSFQGTQPQHF. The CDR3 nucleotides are TGTGCCAGCAGCTTCCAGGGTACTCAGCCCCAGCATTTT. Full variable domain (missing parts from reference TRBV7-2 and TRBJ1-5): GAGVSQSPSNKVTEKGKDVELRCDPISGHTALYWYRQSLGQGLEFLIYFQGNSAPDKSGLPSDRFSAERTGGSVSTLTIQRTQQEDSAVYLCASSFQGTQPQHFGDGTRLSIL.

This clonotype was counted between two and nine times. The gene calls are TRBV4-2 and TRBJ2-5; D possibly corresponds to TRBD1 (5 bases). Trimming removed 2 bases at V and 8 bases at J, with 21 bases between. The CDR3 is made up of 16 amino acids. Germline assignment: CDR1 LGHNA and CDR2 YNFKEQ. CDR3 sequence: CASSQRVDKVIGTQYF. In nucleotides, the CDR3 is TGTGCCAGCAGCCAAAGAGTGGACAAGGTTATAGGAACCCAGTACTTC.

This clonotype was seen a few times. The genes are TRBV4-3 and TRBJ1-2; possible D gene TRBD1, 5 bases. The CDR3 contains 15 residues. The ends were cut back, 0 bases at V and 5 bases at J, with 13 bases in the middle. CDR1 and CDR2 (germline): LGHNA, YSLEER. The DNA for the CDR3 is TGCGCCAGCAGCCAAGATATCAGGGTGGAGTATGGCTACACCTTC. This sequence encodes CASSQDIRVEYGYTF.

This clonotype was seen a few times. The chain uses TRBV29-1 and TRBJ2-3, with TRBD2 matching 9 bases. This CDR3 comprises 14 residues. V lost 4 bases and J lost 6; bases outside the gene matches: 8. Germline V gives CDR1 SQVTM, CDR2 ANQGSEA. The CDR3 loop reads CSVALAGTSDTQYF. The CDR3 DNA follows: TGCAGCGTTGCGCTAGCGGGGACCTCTGATACGCAGTATTTT.

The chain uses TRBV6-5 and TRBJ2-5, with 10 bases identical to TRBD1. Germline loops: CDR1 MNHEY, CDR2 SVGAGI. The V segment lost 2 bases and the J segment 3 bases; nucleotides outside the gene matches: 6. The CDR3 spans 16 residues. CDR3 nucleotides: TGTGCCAGCAGTTACGCACTGGGGACAGGGGAAGAGACCCAGTACTTC. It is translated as CASSYALGTGEETQYF.

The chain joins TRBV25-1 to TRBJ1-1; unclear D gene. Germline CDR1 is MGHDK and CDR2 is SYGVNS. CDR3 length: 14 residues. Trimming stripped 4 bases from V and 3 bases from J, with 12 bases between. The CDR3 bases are TGTGCCAGCAGTGCGCAGGCAGGTTACACTGAAGCTTTCTTT. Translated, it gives CASSAQAGYTEAFF.

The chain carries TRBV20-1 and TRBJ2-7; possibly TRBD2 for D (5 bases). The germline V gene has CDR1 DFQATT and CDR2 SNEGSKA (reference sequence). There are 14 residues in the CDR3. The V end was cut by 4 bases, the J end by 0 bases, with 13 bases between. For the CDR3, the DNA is TGCAGTGCTACCCCCGGAGCGGCCTCCTACGAGCAGTACTTC. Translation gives CSATPGAASYEQYF.

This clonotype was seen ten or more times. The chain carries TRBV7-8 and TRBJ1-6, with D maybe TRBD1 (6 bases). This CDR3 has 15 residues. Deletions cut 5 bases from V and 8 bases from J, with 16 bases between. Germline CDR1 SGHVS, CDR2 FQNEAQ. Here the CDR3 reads CASSAGQGQYSPLHF. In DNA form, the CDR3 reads TGTGCCAGCAGCGCCGGCCAGGGGCAATATTCACCCCTCCACTTT.

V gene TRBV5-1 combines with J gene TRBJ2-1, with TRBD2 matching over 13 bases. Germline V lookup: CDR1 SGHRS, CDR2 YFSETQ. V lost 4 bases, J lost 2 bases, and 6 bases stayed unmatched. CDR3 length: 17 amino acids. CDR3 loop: CASSTGLAGNPYNEQFF. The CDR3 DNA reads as TGCGCCAGCAGCACGGGACTAGCGGGGAATCCCTACAATGAGCAGTTCTTC.

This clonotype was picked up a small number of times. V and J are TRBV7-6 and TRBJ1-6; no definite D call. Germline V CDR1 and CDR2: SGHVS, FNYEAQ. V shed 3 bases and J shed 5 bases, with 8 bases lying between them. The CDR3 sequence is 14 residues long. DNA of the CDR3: TGTGCCAGCAGCTTCGGGGTAGATAATTCACCCCTCCACTTT. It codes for CASSFGVDNSPLHF.